Listed below are T cell receptor beta chains from one sample, sequenced in a study of shared clonotypes between healthy human individuals. The assay was immunoSEQ multiplex PCR, and TCRdb's table has in-frame clones only and misses some. This sample carries around 2.1 million clones, 85% to 95% of them seen once, and the ten largest clones take more than 1.5%. The sample taken for sequencing was naive CD8+ T cells from PBMCs. The receptors were gathered from a man between 18 and 29 years old in good health. Some clones in this sample may be carry-over from other donors' samples. Both conserved end residues are part of each CDR3. Each record gives: clone size, CDR3 length, D gene, V gene, J gene, CDR3 DNA, CDR3 protein. The D gene is left open where the match is weak. Size is omitted from some rows. Given values are once, few, many or a class for expanded clones.

clone size: -; CDR3 length: 14; D gene: -; V gene: TRBV5-5; J gene: TRBJ2-1; CDR3 DNA: TGTGCCAGCACCGGGGCCCTTAGGCACGATGAGCAGTTCTTC; CDR3 protein: CASTGALRHDEQFF
clone size: -; CDR3 length: 15; D gene: TRBD2; V gene: TRBV6-5; J gene: TRBJ2-1; CDR3 DNA: TGTGCCAGCAGTTACCTAGCGGGAGTCTACAATGAGCAGTTCTTC; CDR3 protein: CASSYLAGVYNEQFF
clone size: -; CDR3 length: 14; D gene: TRBD1; V gene: TRBV11-3; J gene: TRBJ2-7; CDR3 DNA: TGTGCCAGCAGTGTTACCGGGACAGCCTACGAGCAGTACTTC; CDR3 protein: CASSVTGTAYEQYF
clone size: -; CDR3 length: 16; D gene: TRBD1; V gene: TRBV28; J gene: TRBJ1-1; CDR3 DNA: TGTGCCAGCAGTTCCCGGGACAGGGGGCGGAACACTGAAGCTTTCTTT; CDR3 protein: CASSSRDRGRNTEAFF
clone size: once; CDR3 length: 17; D gene: -; V gene: TRBV29-1; J gene: TRBJ2-7; CDR3 DNA: TGCAGCGTTGAAACTCCTAACGGAAGGAGTGCATCTTACGAGCAGTACTTC; CDR3 protein: CSVETPNGRSASYEQYF
clone size: -; CDR3 length: 18; D gene: TRBD1; V gene: TRBV7-9; J gene: TRBJ2-2; CDR3 DNA: TGTGCCAGCAGCTTATCTCCCTACAGGGGACCAAACACCGGGGAGCTGTTTTTT; CDR3 protein: CASSLSPYRGPNTGELFF
clone size: -; CDR3 length: 13; D gene: -; V gene: TRBV6-1; J gene: TRBJ2-7; CDR3 DNA: TGTGCCAGCAGCCATAAGTCCGTCTACGAGCAGTACTTC; CDR3 protein: CASSHKSVYEQYF
clone size: -; CDR3 length: 14; D gene: -; V gene: TRBV7-9; J gene: TRBJ2-3; CDR3 DNA: TGTGCCAGCAGCTTCCCCAGGGGAGCAGATACGCAGTATTTT; CDR3 protein: CASSFPRGADTQYF
clone size: -; CDR3 length: 14; D gene: TRBD1; V gene: TRBV28; J gene: TRBJ1-3; CDR3 DNA: TGTGCCAGCAGACGGCAGGGGGTCGGAAACACCATATATTTT; CDR3 protein: CASRRQGVGNTIYF
clone size: -; CDR3 length: 13; D gene: -; V gene: TRBV9; J gene: TRBJ2-1; CDR3 DNA: TGTGCCAGCAGCCCCCCAGGGATCGATGAGCAGTTCTTC; CDR3 protein: CASSPPGIDEQFF
clone size: once; CDR3 length: 15; D gene: TRBD2; V gene: TRBV27; J gene: TRBJ2-7; CDR3 DNA: TGTGCCAGCAGTCCCACCAGCGGGAGGGCCTACGAGCAGTACTTC; CDR3 protein: CASSPTSGRAYEQYF
clone size: -; CDR3 length: 16; D gene: TRBD2; V gene: TRBV6-5; J gene: TRBJ2-1; CDR3 DNA: TGTGCCAGCAGTTGGTCCCTAGCGGGATTCTACAATGAGCAGTTCTTC; CDR3 protein: CASSWSLAGFYNEQFF
clone size: -; CDR3 length: 17; D gene: TRBD2; V gene: TRBV27; J gene: TRBJ2-1; CDR3 DNA: TGTGCCAGCAGCATCCCGGGACTAGCGGGAGTAATTTATGAGCAGTTCTTC; CDR3 protein: CASSIPGLAGVIYEQFF
clone size: -; CDR3 length: 18; D gene: TRBD2; V gene: TRBV27; J gene: TRBJ2-7; CDR3 DNA: TGTGCCAGCAGTTTAGCGGGACTAGCGGGAGGGCCATTCTCCGAGCAGTACTTC; CDR3 protein: CASSLAGLAGGPFSEQYF
clone size: -; CDR3 length: 13; D gene: -; V gene: TRBV18; J gene: TRBJ2-7; CDR3 DNA: TGTGCCAGCTCACCTCCCCTGTCCTACGAGCAGTACTTC; CDR3 protein: CASSPPLSYEQYF
clone size: -; CDR3 length: 15; D gene: TRBD1; V gene: TRBV6-1; J gene: TRBJ2-2; CDR3 DNA: TGTGCCAGCAGTGGTTTCGAGACAGGGGCCGGGGAGCTGTTTTTT; CDR3 protein: CASSGFETGAGELFF
clone size: once; CDR3 length: 14; D gene: -; V gene: TRBV7-9; J gene: TRBJ1-5; CDR3 DNA: TGTGCCAGCAGCTCTGACAGGCGCAATCAGCCCCAGCATTTT; CDR3 protein: CASSSDRRNQPQHF
clone size: -; CDR3 length: 16; D gene: -; V gene: TRBV27; J gene: TRBJ2-7; CDR3 DNA: TGTGCCAGCAGTTTATCGCCCGGTTCAGGGTCCTACGAGCAGTACTTC; CDR3 protein: CASSLSPGSGSYEQYF
clone size: -; CDR3 length: 17; D gene: -; V gene: TRBV5-1; J gene: TRBJ2-2; CDR3 DNA: TGCGCCAGCAGCTGGACCTTGATCGACTACCGGGCCGGGGAGCTGTTTTTT; CDR3 protein: CASSWTLIDYRAGELFF
clone size: -; CDR3 length: 14; D gene: -; V gene: TRBV7-2; J gene: TRBJ2-5; CDR3 DNA: TGTGCCAGCAGCTGGGGAGAGGCTAGAGAGACCCAGTACTTC; CDR3 protein: CASSWGEARETQYF
clone size: -; CDR3 length: 15; D gene: TRBD1; V gene: TRBV15; J gene: TRBJ2-7; CDR3 DNA: TGTGCCACCAGCGCCGGGACAGGGAGTTTTTACGAGCAGTACTTC; CDR3 protein: CATSAGTGSFYEQYF
clone size: -; CDR3 length: 15; D gene: TRBD2; V gene: TRBV15; J gene: TRBJ2-1; CDR3 DNA: TGTGCCACCAGCAGAGGAGCGGGACTCCACAATGAGCAGTTCTTC; CDR3 protein: CATSRGAGLHNEQFF
clone size: -; CDR3 length: 15; D gene: -; V gene: TRBV29-1; J gene: TRBJ2-1; CDR3 DNA: TGCAGCGCCCGAGGCCTCCGGGACTCCTACAATGAGCAGTTCTTC; CDR3 protein: CSARGLRDSYNEQFF
clone size: -; CDR3 length: 15; D gene: -; V gene: TRBV27; J gene: TRBJ1-2; CDR3 DNA: TGTGCCAGCAGTTCCTACAGGGTAGCTAACTATGGCTACACCTTC; CDR3 protein: CASSSYRVANYGYTF
clone size: -; CDR3 length: 15; D gene: TRBD2; V gene: TRBV9; J gene: TRBJ2-1; CDR3 DNA: TGTGCCAGCAGCGTTAGCGGGAGGGCCGTAAATGAGCAGTTCTTC; CDR3 protein: CASSVSGRAVNEQFF
clone size: -; CDR3 length: 14; D gene: -; V gene: TRBV4-2; J gene: TRBJ2-5; CDR3 DNA: TGTGCCAGCAGCCAAGTCGAGAGTCAAGAGACCCAGTACTTC; CDR3 protein: CASSQVESQETQYF
clone size: -; CDR3 length: 14; D gene: -; V gene: TRBV7-9; J gene: TRBJ2-3; CDR3 DNA: TGTGCCAGCAGCAACCGGGACGGCACAGATACGCAGTATTTT; CDR3 protein: CASSNRDGTDTQYF
clone size: once; CDR3 length: 11; D gene: -; V gene: TRBV10-3; J gene: TRBJ1-3; CDR3 DNA: TGTGCCACGGTCACTGGAAACACCATATATTTT; CDR3 protein: CATVTGNTIYF
clone size: -; CDR3 length: 13; D gene: -; V gene: TRBV6-4; J gene: TRBJ2-1; CDR3 DNA: TGTGCCAGCAGTGACGACGGCTACAATGAGCAGTTCTTC; CDR3 protein: CASSDDGYNEQFF
clone size: -; CDR3 length: 15; D gene: -; V gene: TRBV4-1; J gene: TRBJ2-1; CDR3 DNA: TGCGCCAGCAGCCAAGGCTTATACTCCTACAATGAGCAGTTCTTC; CDR3 protein: CASSQGLYSYNEQFF
clone size: -; CDR3 length: 18; D gene: TRBD1; V gene: TRBV10-1; J gene: TRBJ2-2; CDR3 DNA: TGCGCCAGCAGTGAGTGGGCAGGGGGCCTTTCGAACACCGGGGAGCTGTTTTTT; CDR3 protein: CASSEWAGGLSNTGELFF
clone size: once; CDR3 length: 17; D gene: TRBD2; V gene: TRBV30; J gene: TRBJ2-7; CDR3 DNA: TGTGCCTGGAGTCAAAACTATGGTAGCGGGAAGTCGGGCGAGCAGTACTTC; CDR3 protein: CAWSQNYGSGKSGEQYF
clone size: -; CDR3 length: 9; D gene: -; V gene: TRBV28; J gene: TRBJ2-7; CDR3 DNA: TGTGCCAGCAGTTACGAGCAGTACTTC; CDR3 protein: CASSYEQYF
clone size: -; CDR3 length: 15; D gene: TRBD1; V gene: TRBV7-9; J gene: TRBJ1-4; CDR3 DNA: TGTGCCAGCAGCTTACAGGACAGGGTGGGCGAAAAACTGTTTTTT; CDR3 protein: CASSLQDRVGEKLFF
clone size: -; CDR3 length: 14; D gene: -; V gene: TRBV28; J gene: TRBJ2-5; CDR3 DNA: TGTGCCAGCAGTCTAGACATCGGGCAAGAGACCCAGTACTTC; CDR3 protein: CASSLDIGQETQYF
clone size: -; CDR3 length: 11; D gene: -; V gene: TRBV6-1; J gene: TRBJ2-7; CDR3 DNA: TGTGCCAGCAGGGGCCCCTACGAGCAGTACTTC; CDR3 protein: CASRGPYEQYF
clone size: -; CDR3 length: 15; D gene: -; V gene: TRBV5-5; J gene: TRBJ2-2; CDR3 DNA: TGTGCCAGCAGCTTGCTCAGGGCAAACACCGGGGAGCTGTTTTTT; CDR3 protein: CASSLLRANTGELFF
clone size: once; CDR3 length: 13; D gene: -; V gene: TRBV5-6; J gene: TRBJ2-1; CDR3 DNA: TGTGCCAGCAGCTCGGACTCCCCCCATGAGCAGTTCTTC; CDR3 protein: CASSSDSPHEQFF
clone size: -; CDR3 length: 15; D gene: -; V gene: TRBV29-1; J gene: TRBJ1-2; CDR3 DNA: TGCAGCGTTGACCGGGTTCAAGCTCCTAACTATGGCTACACCTTC; CDR3 protein: CSVDRVQAPNYGYTF
clone size: -; CDR3 length: 16; D gene: TRBD1; V gene: TRBV2; J gene: TRBJ2-7; CDR3 DNA: TGTGCCAGCAGTCATATCCACAGGGGACGCGGGTACGAGCAGTACTTC; CDR3 protein: CASSHIHRGRGYEQYF
clone size: -; CDR3 length: 16; D gene: -; V gene: TRBV7-6; J gene: TRBJ2-1; CDR3 DNA: TGTGCCAGCAGCTCCGAGCGGGCCAGCTCCTACAATGAGCAGTTCTTC; CDR3 protein: CASSSERASSYNEQFF